A selection of T cell receptor beta chains follows, all from one sample in a study of cytomegalovirus exposure and HLA in healthy donors. Using immunoSEQ multiplex PCR, the repertoire was profiled, and TCRdb retains in-frame clones only, with some absent. The sample lists under 200,000 clones, 82% occurring once. The source material was PBMCs. The origin of the receptors is a woman aged 50 to 65 in good health and CMV-seronegative. The CDR3 runs from the conserved cysteine through the conserved F or W. A D gene is named only where the DNA matches it firmly. Only part of the rows carry a size: once, few, many, or a class if the clone is expanded.

>NA|TRBV28|TRBD2|TRBJ2-1
TGTGCCAGCAGTTCAGCGGGGGCCTTCTACAATGAGCAGTTCTTC
CASSSAGAFYNEQFF
>NA|TRBV27|TRBD2|TRBJ2-1
TGTGCCAGCAGTCGGACTAGCGGGATCAATGAGCAGTTCTTC
CASSRTSGINEQFF
>NA|TRBV4-1|TRBD1|TRBJ2-5
TGCGCCAGCAGCCAAGGTATAGGACAGGGCCAAGAGACCCAGTACTTC
CASSQGIGQGQETQYF
>NA|TRBV6-1|TRBD1|TRBJ1-2
TGTGCCAGCAGTGAAAACAGGGGAGGCTATGGCTACACCTTC
CASSENRGGYGYTF
>NA|TRBV28|NA|TRBJ2-3
TGTGCCAGCAGTTTACCTGGGACAAACGCAGATACGCAGTATTTT
CASSLPGTNADTQYF
>NA|TRBV30|NA|TRBJ1-5
TGTGCCTGGGGGTACGGGGGACAGCCCCAGCATTTT
CAWGYGGQPQHF
>NA|TRBV7-9|NA|TRBJ1-4
TGTGCCAGCAGCTTATCATTCGGGAGGGCAACTAATGAAAAACTGTTTTTT
CASSLSFGRATNEKLFF
>NA|TRBV2|TRBD1|TRBJ2-7
TGTGCCAGCAGGACAGGGCCGAGCTCCTACGAGCAGTACTTC
CASRTGPSSYEQYF
>NA|TRBV10-3|TRBD2|TRBJ2-2
TGTGCCATCAGCCCCGCAGCGGCGGGAGTAGCCGGGGAGCTGTTTTTT
CAISPAAAGVAGELFF
>NA|TRBV30|TRBD2|TRBJ2-5
TGTGCCTGGAAAATAGCGGGAGGGCCGCAGACCCAGTACTTC
CAWKIAGGPQTQYF
>NA|TRBV28|NA|TRBJ2-7
TGTGCCAGCAGTTTACTTCTAGCCGAGCAGTACTTC
CASSLLLAEQYF
>few|TRBV19|TRBD1|TRBJ2-1
TGTGCCAGTAGTCCGACCTACAGGGGGAGCTCCTACAATGAGCAGTTCTTC
CASSPTYRGSSYNEQFF
>NA|TRBV27|TRBD1|TRBJ2-2
TGTGCCAGCAGTGGGGTAGGGGGCGTTCGGGAGCTGTTTTTT
CASSGVGGVRELFF
>NA|TRBV6-5|TRBD1|TRBJ1-4
TGTGCCAGCAGTCAGAATCCGGGACAGAATGAAAAACTGTTTTTT
CASSQNPGQNEKLFF
>NA|TRBV5-1|TRBD2|TRBJ2-1
TGCGCCAGCAGCCCGAAGGACGGGAGGACTAGCGGGAGAGGCAATGAGCAGTTCTTC
CASSPKDGRTSGRGNEQFF
>NA|TRBV9|NA|TRBJ1-5
TGTGCCAGCAGCGACCGAGGGCTCGGGCTTAGCAATCAGCCCCAGCATTTT
CASSDRGLGLSNQPQHF
>NA|TRBV27|NA|TRBJ2-1
TGTGCCAGCAGTCTAAACAAAGGACTTTGGGGTAAACAGTTCTTC
CASSLNKGLWGKQFF
>NA|TRBV28|NA|TRBJ2-7
TGTGCCAGCAGTTTATGGGACAGACCCTACGAGCAGTACTTC
CASSLWDRPYEQYF
>NA|TRBV9|TRBD1|TRBJ1-2
TGTGCCAGCAGCGTGTCCCGGGACAGGAGTTCATTAGACTATGGCTACACCTTC
CASSVSRDRSSLDYGYTF
>NA|TRBV7-3|NA|TRBJ2-6
TGTGCCAGCAGCTCCCCCGGGAGCTCTGGGGCCAACGTCCTGACTTTC
CASSSPGSSGANVLTF
>once|TRBV5-1|NA|TRBJ2-2
TGCGCCAGCAGGGCTGGCGGGAACGCGAACACCGGGGAGCTGTTTTTT
CASRAGGNANTGELFF
>NA|TRBV19|TRBD1|TRBJ1-1
TGTGCCAGTAGTCCGGGACAGGGGGCTTCCACTGAAGCTTTCTTT
CASSPGQGASTEAFF
>NA|TRBV18|TRBD1|TRBJ1-3
TGTGCCAGCTCGTCAGTCTCAGGGGGCACTGGAAACACCATATATTTT
CASSSVSGGTGNTIYF
>NA|TRBV6-1|NA|TRBJ1-4
TGTGCCAGCAGCCAAGACAGGACGTCAGGAAAACTGTTTTTT
CASSQDRTSGKLFF
>NA|TRBV30|TRBD1|TRBJ1-2
TGTGCCTGGAGGGACAGGGGGCGAAGGGACTATGGCTACACCTTC
CAWRDRGRRDYGYTF
>NA|TRBV7-9|TRBD2|TRBJ2-7
TGTGCCAGCAGCCTCTCCCTTGATAATAGCGGGGGGTACGAGCAGTACTTC
CASSLSLDNSGGYEQYF
>once|TRBV6-5|NA|TRBJ1-2
TGTGCCAGCAGTTTGACACTAGCTAACTATGGCTACACCTTC
CASSLTLANYGYTF
>NA|TRBV18|NA|TRBJ2-7
TGTGCCAGCTCACCAGGGACTTCCGGCTACGAGCAGTACTTC
CASSPGTSGYEQYF
>NA|TRBV27|TRBD1|TRBJ1-2
TGTGCCAGCAGACAGGGGCTGGAGGGCTACACCTTC
CASRQGLEGYTF
>once|TRBV5-1|TRBD1|TRBJ1-3
TGCGCCAGCACCCCGGGGACAGGGGTTTCTGGAAACACCATATATTTT
CASTPGTGVSGNTIYF
>NA|TRBV29-1|TRBD2|TRBJ2-1
TGCAGCGTTGCTAGCGGGGCATACAATGAGCAGTTCTTC
CSVASGAYNEQFF
>NA|TRBV18|NA|TRBJ1-5
TGTGCCAGCTCACCAGACAACAATCAGCCCCAGCATTTT
CASSPDNNQPQHF
>NA|TRBV28|TRBD1|TRBJ1-2
TGTGCCAGCAGCCTGGGGGGACAGGGTAACTATGGCTACACCTTC
CASSLGGQGNYGYTF
>once|TRBV10-3|TRBD2|TRBJ2-7
TGTGCCATCACCCAAGGAAGGATTCTAGCGGGAGGCGTAGAGCAGTACTTC
CAITQGRILAGGVEQYF
>NA|TRBV27|NA|TRBJ1-5
TGTGCCAGCAGTCCAGCGGGACACAGCAATCAGCCCCAGCATTTT
CASSPAGHSNQPQHF